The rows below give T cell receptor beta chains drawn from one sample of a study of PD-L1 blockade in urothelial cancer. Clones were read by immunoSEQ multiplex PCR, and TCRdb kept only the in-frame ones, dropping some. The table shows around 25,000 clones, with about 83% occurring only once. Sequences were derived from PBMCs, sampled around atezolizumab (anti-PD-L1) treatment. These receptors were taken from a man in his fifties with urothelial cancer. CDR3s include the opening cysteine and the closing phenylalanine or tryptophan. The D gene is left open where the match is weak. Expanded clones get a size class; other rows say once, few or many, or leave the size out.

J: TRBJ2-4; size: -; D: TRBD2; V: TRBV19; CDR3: CASSISARGVGIQYF; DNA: TGTGCCAGTAGTATCTCTGCTCGGGGGGTTGGCATTCAGTACTTC
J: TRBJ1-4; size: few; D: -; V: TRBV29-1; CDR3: CSAISGFNEKLFF; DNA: TGCAGCGCTATATCAGGGTTTAACGAAAAACTGTTTTTT
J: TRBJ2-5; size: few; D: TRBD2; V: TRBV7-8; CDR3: CASSLELAETQYF; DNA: TGTGCCAGCAGCTTAGAACTAGCGGAGACCCAGTACTTC
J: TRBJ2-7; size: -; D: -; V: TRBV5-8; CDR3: CASSTDSAISYEQYF; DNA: TGTGCCAGCAGCACGGACAGTGCCATCTCCTACGAGCAGTACTTC
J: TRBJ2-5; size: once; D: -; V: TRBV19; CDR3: CASSMTGSLETQYF; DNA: TGTGCCAGTAGTATGACAGGTTCTCTTGAGACCCAGTACTTC
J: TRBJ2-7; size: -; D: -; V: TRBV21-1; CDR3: CASSKGGDGSYEQYF; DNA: TGTGCCAGCAGCAAAGGGGGGGACGGGTCCTACGAGCAGTACTTC
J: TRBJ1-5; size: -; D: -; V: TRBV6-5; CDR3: CASGRGSNQPQHF; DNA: TGTGCCAGCGGGAGGGGTAGCAATCAGCCCCAGCATTTT
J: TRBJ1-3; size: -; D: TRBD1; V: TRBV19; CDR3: CAARDSSSSGNTIYF; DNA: TGTGCCGCCCGGGACAGTTCTTCCTCTGGAAACACCATATATTTT
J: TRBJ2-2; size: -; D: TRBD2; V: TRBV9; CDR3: CASSVGVAGVFGNTGELFF; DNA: TGTGCCAGCAGCGTAGGGGTAGCGGGAGTATTCGGGAACACCGGGGAGCTGTTTTTT
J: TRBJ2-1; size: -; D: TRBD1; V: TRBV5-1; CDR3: CASRDGQGLYNEQFF; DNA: TGCGCCAGCAGAGACGGACAGGGGCTATACAATGAGCAGTTCTTC
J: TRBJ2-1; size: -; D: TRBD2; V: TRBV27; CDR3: CASSAGTSGQNEQFF; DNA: TGTGCCAGCAGTGCCGGGACTAGCGGACAAAATGAGCAGTTCTTC
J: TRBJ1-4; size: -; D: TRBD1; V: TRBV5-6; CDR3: CASSWDRGEKLFF; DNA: TGTGCCAGCAGCTGGGACAGGGGGGAAAAACTGTTTTTT
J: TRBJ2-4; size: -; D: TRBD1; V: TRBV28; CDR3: CASSSRTGKNIQYF; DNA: TGTGCCAGCAGTTCCAGGACAGGGAAAAACATTCAGTACTTC
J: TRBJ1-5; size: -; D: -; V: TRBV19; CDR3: CASRTGFWNQPQHF; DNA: TGTGCCAGTAGAACAGGGTTTTGGAATCAGCCCCAGCATTTT